A single sample is the source of the 25 T cell receptor beta chains below, sequenced in a study of cytomegalovirus exposure and HLA in healthy donors. PCR primers comprised 60 Vbeta and 13 Jbeta primers. Here immunoSEQ multiplex PCR was the method, and the copy in TCRdb shows in-frame clones only, minus some. In total, the table holds approximately 130,000 clones. The sequencing input was PBMCs. These receptors were collected from a woman aged 55-70 years in good health and CMV-seronegative.

The chain uses TRBV6-1 and TRBJ2-2, with D hard to call. CDR3 size: 13 residues. CDR1 and CDR2 (germline): MNHNS, SASEGT. V lost 6 bases, J lost 7 bases, and 12 bases lay in between. CDR3 amino acids: CASRKESFGELFF. As DNA, the CDR3 is TGTGCCAGCAGGAAGGAGTCGTTCGGGGAGCTGTTTTTT.

V usage is TRBV2 and J usage is TRBJ2-5; perhaps TRBD2 as D (6 bases). The CDR3 is 12 amino acids. V gave up 10 bases and J gave up 1 base, with 10 bases separating them. CDR1 is SNHLY, CDR2 FYNNEI, per germline. For the CDR3, the DNA is TGTGCCACCCGACTAGTCCAAGAGACCCAGTACTTC. It encodes CATRLVQETQYF.

The gene calls are TRBV2 and TRBJ2-5, with D possibly being TRBD2 (5 bases). The J call could be wrong; TRBJ2-7 is a better fit for the DNA end. Looked up from germline, CDR1 is SNHLY and CDR2 is FYNNEI. The CDR3 contains 13 residues. The DNA of the CDR3 is TGTGCCAGCAGTGAAAGTACGGGAAGCGAGCAGTACTTC. Translating gives CASSESTGSEQYF.

The chain employs TRBV15 and TRBJ1-5; D remains ambiguous. Germline assignment: CDR1 LNHNV and CDR2 YYDKDF (reference sequence). The CDR3 has 13 residues. Trimming took 5 bases from V and 3 from J, leaving 8 bases between them. CDR3 DNA sequence: TGTGCCACCAGCGGGGAGAACAATCAGCCCCAGCATTTT. This gives the protein CATSGENNQPQHF.

The chain recombines TRBV28 with TRBJ1-5; the D gene is possibly TRBD1 (5 bases). Per germline, CDR1 MDHEN and CDR2 SYDVKM. This CDR3 has 15 residues. V was cut by 5 bases and J by 2 bases, with 13 bases left in between. DNA for the CDR3: TGTGCCAGCAGTGGAGGGGATAGTGGCAATCAGCCCCAGCATTTT. Protein sequence: CASSGGDSGNQPQHF.

The V call is TRBV27, the J call TRBJ2-2, with 9 bases aligning to TRBD1. Trimming took 6 bases from V and 4 from J; bases not matched to a gene: 15. The germline CDR1 and CDR2 sequences are MNHEY and SMNVEV (reference sequence). The CDR3 extends over 18 amino acids. Here the CDR3 reads CASSITFYRGRGTGELFF. CDR3 nucleotides: TGTGCCAGCAGCATTACCTTTTACAGGGGGCGAGGCACCGGGGAGCTGTTTTTT.

The gene calls are TRBV6-5 and TRBJ2-3, with TRBD2 identical over 8 bases. CDR1 and CDR2 from the germline V gene are MNHEY and SVGAGI. V lost 7 bases, J lost 3 bases, and 9 bases stayed unmatched. The CDR3 covers 15 residues. DNA for the CDR3: TGTGCCAGCACCGTAGCGGGGTCGAGTACAGATACGCAGTATTTT. It codes for CASTVAGSSTDTQYF.

The rearrangement joins TRBV15 to TRBJ2-5; D gene unclear. The germline gives CDR1 LNHNV, CDR2 YYDKDF (reference sequence). This CDR3 spans 13 amino acids. V was trimmed by 0 bases and J by 3 bases, leaving 5 bases between them. The CDR3 protein is CATSRDLEETQYF. DNA for the CDR3: TGTGCCACCAGCAGAGATCTTGAAGAGACCCAGTACTTC.

The chain carries TRBV6-1 and TRBJ1-2; TRBD1 agrees at 7 bases. With 4 bases clipped from V and 5 bases from J, the junction kept 13 bases outside the gene matches. Per the germline V gene, CDR1 is MNHNS and CDR2 is SASEGT. The CDR3 is 16 amino acids. The CDR3 reads CASSAGSLGQVYGYTF. CDR3 bases: TGTGCCAGCAGTGCGGGCTCATTAGGACAGGTGTATGGCTACACCTTC.

V and J are TRBV19 and TRBJ2-2, with 8 bases lining up with TRBD1. Germline-derived CDR1 and CDR2 are LNHDA and SQIVND (reference sequence). The CDR3 is 16 residues long. V was clipped by 2 bases and J by 3 bases; unmatched bases: 5. The CDR3 protein is CASSIPRTGYTGELFF. CDR3 sequence (DNA): TGTGCCAGTAGTATACCTCGGACAGGGTACACCGGGGAGCTGTTTTTT.

This chain uses TRBV2 with TRBJ1-5; TRBD1 aligns across 9 bases. Per the germline V gene, CDR1 is SNHLY and CDR2 is FYNNEI. Losses at the gene ends were 4 bases for V and 7 bases for J; bases not matched to a gene: 5. This CDR3 is 14 amino acids long. CDR3 sequence (DNA): TGTGCCAGCAGTGCTCGGACAGGGGTACAGCCCCAGCATTTT. Its translation is CASSARTGVQPQHF.

The V gene is TRBV2, the J gene TRBJ1-6; the D gene is possibly TRBD1 (5 bases). Trimming pared 2 bases from V and 10 bases from J, leaving 12 bases between. The germline CDR1 and CDR2 sequences are SNHLY and FYNNEI. This CDR3 spans 14 amino acids. DNA of the CDR3: TGTGCCAGCAGTGAAATGGGGCGCGAATCACCCCTCCACTTT. Protein: CASSEMGRESPLHF.

The chain links TRBV7-9 to TRBJ1-2; maybe TRBD1 (5 bases). This CDR3 comprises 10 residues. Per germline, CDR1 SEHNR and CDR2 FQNEAQ (reference sequence). V lost 10 bases to trimming and J lost 6 bases, with 9 bases between them. CDR3 in DNA: TGTGCCAACGGGGGAGATGGCTACACCTTC. This translates into CANGGDGYTF.

This chain joins TRBV5-4 and TRBJ1-2; D is perhaps TRBD1 (6 bases). The length of the CDR3 is 13 residues. Germline CDR1 is SGHNT and CDR2 is YYREEE (reference sequence). V was trimmed by 4 bases and J by 4 bases, leaving 11 bases between them. CDR3 bases: TGTGCCAGCAGCCTGACAGGTTCCTATGGCTACACCTTC. This encodes CASSLTGSYGYTF.

The chain couples TRBV7-6 to TRBJ2-7; possibly TRBD2 for D (6 bases). V was shortened by 0 bases and J by 5 bases, with 14 bases between the two germline ends. The CDR3 runs to 15 residues. Germline V lookup: CDR1 SGHVS, CDR2 FNYEAQ. In DNA form, the CDR3 reads TGTGCCAGCAGCTTAGCGGGCGGAGGGTTGGACGAGCAGTACTTC. Translation gives CASSLAGGGLDEQYF.

This sequence joins TRBV7-9 and TRBJ1-1, with 7 bases fitting TRBD1. The germline gives CDR1 SEHNR, CDR2 FQNEAQ (reference sequence). J gave up 6 bases and V 3 bases, and 13 bases lay outside the gene matches. The CDR3 has 16 amino acids. The CDR3 region is CASSFPPRAGGPEAFF. The CDR3 bases are TGTGCCAGCAGCTTCCCCCCGAGGGCAGGGGGACCTGAAGCTTTCTTT.

For this clone: The junction does not match germline at one end; this may be a read error. The chain is built from TRBV5-4 and TRBJ1-2; D might be TRBD1 (5 bases). The CDR3 consists of 12 residues. CDR1 is SGHNT and CDR2 is YYREEE in the germline V gene (reference sequence). CDR3 sequence: CASSLRGIPETF. CDR3 DNA sequence: TGTGCCAGCAGCTTGAGGGGCATTCCCGAAACTTTC.

CDR3 in amino acids: CASSPGLAGGPNEQFF. CDR3 DNA: TGCGCCAGCAGCCCGGGACTAGCGGGAGGGCCGAATGAGCAGTTCTTC. The rearrangement links TRBV5-1 to TRBJ2-1; 16 positions agree with TRBD2. Germline V gives CDR1 SGHRS, CDR2 YFSETQ. After removal of 4 bases from V and 7 bases from J, the junction contained 5 bases not matched to a gene. CDR3 length equals 16 residues. Combining the CDR3 with reference TRBV5-1 and TRBJ2-1 gives the whole variable domain KAGVTQTPRYLIKTRGQQVTLSCSPISGHRSVSWYQQTPGQGLQFLFEYFSETQRNKGNFPGRFSGRQFSNSRSEMNVSTLELGDSALYLCASSPGLAGGPNEQFFGPGTRLTVL.

The J gene is TRBJ2-3, the V gene TRBV7-9, with D maybe TRBD1 (7 bases). Trimming left V 6 bases short and J 0 bases short, with 13 bases between. The CDR3 length is 15 residues. Germline CDR1 reads SEHNR; CDR2 reads FQNEAQ (reference sequence). The CDR3 sequence is CASSQGGPSTDTQYF. The CDR3 DNA follows: TGTGCCAGCAGTCAGGGGGGACCTAGCACAGATACGCAGTATTTT.

V and J are TRBV25-1 and TRBJ2-5, with D uncertain. The V end was cut by 5 bases, the J end by 5 bases, with 6 bases between. Germline loops: CDR1 MGHDK, CDR2 SYGVNS. This CDR3 region has 11 residues. The CDR3 DNA follows: TGTGCCAGCAGTAAACGGGAGACCCAGTACTTC. It is translated as CASSKRETQYF. The full variable domain, rest sourced from reference TRBV25-1 and TRBJ2-5, is EADIYQTPRYLVIGTGKKITLECSQTMGHDKMYWYQQDPGMELHLIHYSYGVNSTEKGDLSSESTVSRIRTEHFPLTLESARPSHTSQYLCASSKRETQYFGPGTRLLVL.

The chain has TRBV21-1 and TRBJ1-5; TRBD1 reflects the table's D call only, with no check against the DNA. TRBV21-1 constitutes a pseudogene. There are 15 residues in the CDR3. In nucleotides, the CDR3 is TGTGCCAGCAGCTTAGGACAGAGTAGCAATCAGCCCCAGCATTTT. It is translated as CASSLGQSSNQPQHF.

V usage is TRBV5-1 and J usage is TRBJ2-7; 9 bases align to TRBD1. J was trimmed by 1 base and V by 3 bases; bases with no gene match: 2. Germline assignment: CDR1 SGHRS and CDR2 YFSETQ. The CDR3 consists of 14 residues. CDR3 protein: CASSSGQGSYEQYF. As DNA, the CDR3 is TGCGCCAGCAGCTCGGGACAGGGATCCTACGAGCAGTACTTC.

The V call is TRBV11-1, the J call TRBJ2-2; a weak D match, TRBD1 (5 bases). This CDR3 comprises 14 residues. The V end was cut by 3 bases, the J end by 5 bases, with 10 bases between. Germline CDR1 is SGHAT and CDR2 is FQDESV (reference sequence). CDR3 residues: CASSFQGGTGELFF. The CDR3 DNA reads as TGTGCCAGCAGCTTTCAGGGTGGTACCGGGGAGCTGTTTTTT.

V gene TRBV5-1 combines with J gene TRBJ1-2; a weak D match, TRBD1 (6 bases). With 6 bases removed from V and 8 bases from J, the gap between germline ends came to 23 bases. This CDR3 is built from 15 residues. The germline gives CDR1 SGHRS, CDR2 YFSETQ. The CDR3 nucleotides read TGCGCCAGCAACTGGACTCCGGGGGGCAATAAAGGCTACACCTTC. Its translation: CASNWTPGGNKGYTF.

V gene TRBV5-1 combines with J gene TRBJ2-5, with TRBD2 matching over 7 bases. The CDR3 loop spans 16 amino acids. With 7 bases clipped from V and 5 bases from J, the junction kept 17 bases outside the gene matches. Per germline, CDR1 SGHRS and CDR2 YFSETQ. In nucleotides, the CDR3 is TGCGCCAGCCAAAGCGGGGTTCTTCTTTCTGGGGAGACCCAGTACTTC. Its translation is CASQSGVLLSGETQYF.